Each of the 21 T cell receptor beta chains below was sequenced from the same sample in a study of T-cell memory formation after mild COVID-19. From the 5' RACE reads, TCRdb called clonotypes with MiXCR, one entry per CDR3 protein. The table includes around 200,000 distinct CDR3 sequences, roughly a fifth detected once. The material sequenced was PBMCs or a T cell subset sorted from them (not recorded which). The receptors were sampled from an adult woman who had mild COVID-19 (a few samples of this study predate the infection). Cell type and time point are not known.

The rearrangement uses TRBV15 and TRBJ1-2; D not resolved. The CDR3 sequence is 16 residues long. Germline V gene sequence: CDR1 LNHNV, CDR2 YYDKDF (reference sequence). The V end was cut by 2 bases, the J end by 5 bases, with 18 bases between. The CDR3 DNA is TGTGCCACCAGCAGATTCGGTGGGGAGAGTTCTTATGGCTACACCTTC. Residues: CATSRFGGESSYGYTF.

The V and J genes are TRBV29-1 and TRBJ1-2, with D possibly TRBD1 on 5 matching bases. Per germline, CDR1 SQVTM and CDR2 ANQGSEA. The ends were cut back, 4 bases at V and 5 bases at J, with 14 bases in the middle. This CDR3 is 13 amino acids long. CDR3 amino acids: CSVVVPGGYGYTF. The CDR3 DNA reads as TGCAGCGTTGTTGTGCCCGGGGGTTATGGCTACACCTTC.

The rearrangement joins TRBV7-2 to TRBJ2-7; TRBD2 might be the D (6 bases). The V end lost 2 bases, the J end lost 6 bases, and 11 bases lay between the germline ends. CDR1 is SGHTA and CDR2 is FQGNSA in the germline V gene. The CDR3 length is 13 residues. The CDR3 protein is CASSLPGSLEQYF. CDR3 sequence (DNA): TGTGCCAGCAGCTTACCCGGGAGTCTCGAGCAGTACTTC.

CDR3 protein: CASSQNLAGGNNEQFF. The CDR3 coding sequence is TGCGCCAGCAGCCAAAACCTAGCGGGAGGGAATAATGAGCAGTTCTTC. This chain uses TRBV4-3 with TRBJ2-1; 12 bases line up with TRBD2. The germline V gene has CDR1 LGHNA and CDR2 YSLEER. Unmatched junction bases numbered 6, after V lost 2 bases and J lost 7 bases. This CDR3 contains 16 residues.

This chain joins TRBV7-6 and TRBJ1-5, with D tentatively TRBD1 (6 bases). The CDR3 is made up of 15 amino acids. Germline CDR1 reads SGHVS; CDR2 reads FNYEAQ. V was cut by 2 bases and J by 4 bases, with 12 bases left in between. The CDR3 loop is CASSLRPGDNQPQHF. The CDR3 coding sequence is TGTGCCAGCAGCTTAAGGCCAGGGGATAATCAGCCCCAGCATTTT.

This clonotype was seen only a few times. The V call is TRBV10-3, the J call TRBJ2-5; D remains unclear. The CDR3 loop spans 12 amino acids. V gave up 10 bases and J gave up 2 bases, with 11 bases separating them. In germline, CDR1 is ENHRY, CDR2 SYGVKD. In DNA, the CDR3 is TGTGCCACCAGAGGCGGTCAAGAGACCCAGTACTTC. Its translation: CATRGGQETQYF.

This chain connects TRBV7-9 to TRBJ1-5; tentatively, D is TRBD1 (5 bases). V lost 5 bases and J 8 bases, leaving 19 bases between the germline ends. CDR1 and CDR2 from the germline V gene are SEHNR and FQNEAQ (reference sequence). This CDR3 spans 15 amino acids. The CDR3 loop reads CASSRTGGAEEPQHF. The CDR3, as DNA: TGTGCCAGCAGCCGCACAGGAGGCGCAGAGGAGCCCCAGCATTTT.

This clonotype turned up a few times. Here the CDR3 DNA reads TGTGCCAGCAATATAGCGGGAGCGGCCTACAATGAGCAGTTCTTC. It encodes CASNIAGAAYNEQFF. V gene TRBV27 combines with J gene TRBJ2-1; 9 bases are shared with TRBD2. CDR3 size: 15 residues. The germline gives CDR1 MNHEY, CDR2 SMNVEV (reference sequence). The V and J ends lost 7 bases and 2 bases, in that order; junction bases with no gene match: 6.

The V gene is TRBV4-1, the J gene TRBJ2-6; tentative D call: TRBD1 (5 bases). V lost 4 bases, J lost 0 bases, and 7 bases lay in between. Germline V lookup: CDR1 MGHRA, CDR2 YSYEKL. The CDR3 has 15 amino acids. CDR3 region: CASSRDSSGANVLTF. CDR3 nucleotide sequence: TGCGCCAGCAGCCGAGACAGCTCTGGGGCCAACGTCCTGACTTTC.

The chain carries TRBV7-2 and TRBJ2-1, with 7 positions matching TRBD2. The CDR3 contains 16 residues. V dropped 0 bases and J dropped 5; count of bases not matched to a gene: 7. Germline CDR1 is SGHTA and CDR2 is FQGNSA. The CDR3 coding sequence is TGTGCCAGCAGCTTAGCGTACGGGAGGACGAACAATGAGCAGTTCTTC. Protein sequence: CASSLAYGRTNNEQFF.

V usage is TRBV4-1 and J usage is TRBJ1-5, with D unresolved. The CDR3 is 13 amino acids. Germline CDR1 reads MGHRA; CDR2 reads YSYEKL. Trimming took off 1 base at V and 6 bases at J, with 7 bases between the two ends. The CDR3 coding sequence is TGCGCCAGCAGCCAAGGATCCGGTCAGCCCCAGCATTTT. Translated, it gives CASSQGSGQPQHF.

This clonotype was recorded many times. The chain combines TRBV20-1 with TRBJ2-4; D is ambiguous. CDR3 length: 15 residues. Trimming left V 6 bases short and J 0 bases short, with 15 bases between. Looked up from germline, CDR1 is DFQATT and CDR2 is SNEGSKA (reference sequence). The CDR3 loop reads CSAHVPRGAKNIQYF. In nucleotides, the CDR3 is TGCAGTGCCCACGTCCCAAGAGGAGCCAAAAACATTCAGTACTTC.

The table lists this clonotype with a few counts. The chain is built from TRBV5-1 and TRBJ2-7; TRBD1 matches 9 bases. V was pared by 0 bases and J by 5 bases, with 3 bases of the junction left unmatched. Looked up from germline, CDR1 is SGHRS and CDR2 is YFSETQ. There are 14 residues in the CDR3. The CDR3 sequence is CASSLGTGAHEQYF. For the CDR3, the DNA is TGCGCCAGCAGCTTGGGGACAGGGGCGCACGAGCAGTACTTC. Full variable domain (rest looked up from reference TRBV5-1 and TRBJ2-7): KAGVTQTPRYLIKTRGQQVTLSCSPISGHRSVSWYQQTPGQGLQFLFEYFSETQRNKGNFPGRFSGRQFSNSRSEMNVSTLELGDSALYLCASSLGTGAHEQYFGPGTRLTVT.

This chain connects TRBV13 to TRBJ1-5, with a tentative D call TRBD1 (6 bases). The CDR3 runs 15 residues. Trimming took off 5 bases at V and 3 bases at J, with 14 bases between the two ends. Germline values: CDR1 PRHDT, CDR2 FYEKMQ (reference sequence). CDR3 loop: CASSVRTDANQPQHF. CDR3 bases: TGTGCCAGCAGCGTAAGGACAGACGCCAATCAGCCCCAGCATTTT.

The V call is TRBV11-3, the J call TRBJ2-2; tentative D call: TRBD1 (6 bases). CDR3 length equals 14 residues. Germline lookup yields CDR1 SGHNT and CDR2 YENEEA. Trimming shortened V by 3 bases and J by 3 bases, and 8 bases separated the two germline ends. The CDR3 reads CASSFTGYTGELFF. CDR3 DNA sequence: TGTGCCAGCAGCTTCACAGGGTACACCGGGGAGCTGTTTTTT.

With regard to this clonotype: A junction boundary mismatches the germline segment, possibly from a read error. This chain links TRBV5-5 with TRBJ2-7, with D unresolved. The CDR3 is 13 residues long. Germline-derived CDR1 and CDR2 are SGHKS and YYEKEE (reference sequence). CDR3 DNA sequence: TGTACCAGCAGCTTCGGCTCCACCTACGAGCAGTACTTC. It specifies CTSSFGSTYEQYF.

This clonotype has just a few counts. This chain joins TRBV5-6 and TRBJ2-1; the D call may be TRBD1 or TRBD2 (5 bases each). Germline-derived CDR1 and CDR2 are SGHDT and YYEEEE. There are 17 residues in the CDR3. Trimming pared 0 bases from V and 4 bases from J, leaving 17 bases between. CDR3 region: CASSLVGASQAYNEQFF. CDR3 coding DNA: TGTGCCAGCAGCTTGGTAGGGGCTAGCCAGGCATACAATGAGCAGTTCTTC.

The chain carries TRBV6-1 and TRBJ2-3, with a tentative D call TRBD1 (6 bases). This CDR3 contains 17 residues. The germline CDR1 and CDR2 sequences are MNHNS and SASEGT. V was shortened by 2 bases and J by 0 bases, with 15 bases between the two germline ends. CDR3 nucleotides: TGTGCCAGCAGTGAAATGCCAGCAGGGGAGAGCACAGATACGCAGTATTTT. Translated: CASSEMPAGESTDTQYF.

The chain is built from TRBV10-3 and TRBJ1-2; possible D gene TRBD1, 5 bases. This CDR3 comprises 13 residues. Trimming removed 4 bases from V and 4 bases from J, with 10 bases in between. Germline V gene sequence: CDR1 ENHRY, CDR2 SYGVKD. CDR3 loop: CAISGPGSYGYTF. The CDR3 bases are TGTGCCATCAGTGGGCCAGGGAGCTATGGCTACACCTTC.

J is TRBJ2-1 and V is TRBV6-5; 9 positions agree with TRBD2. Germline assignment: CDR1 MNHEY and CDR2 SVGAGI. J was trimmed by 4 bases and V by 2 bases; bases with no gene match: 12. The length of the CDR3 is 18 residues. In DNA, the CDR3 is TGTGCCAGCAGTTACGCGAGATTAGCGGGGGAGGAGTACAATGAGCAGTTCTTC. It yields the protein CASSYARLAGEEYNEQFF.

This rearrangement joins TRBV27 to TRBJ2-1; TRBD2 matches 9 bases. Germline-derived CDR1 and CDR2 are MNHEY and SMNVEV (reference sequence). The junction had 8 bases not matched to a gene; V was cut back by 0 bases and J by 5 bases. The CDR3 covers 17 residues. This CDR3 is CASSLSGGRELHNEQFF. The CDR3 coding sequence is TGTGCCAGCAGTTTATCAGGCGGGAGGGAACTCCACAATGAGCAGTTCTTC.